This passage covers 23 T cell receptor beta chains from one sample sequenced in a study of CD8+ T cells in alopecia areata. Treatment described: oral pan-JAK inhibitor, 5-10 mg twice daily. cDNA reverse transcribed from extracted RNA served as the sequencing template. The protocol was immunoSEQ multiplex PCR, while the TCRdb copy is restricted to in-frame clones and leaves out a portion. The repertoire holds 95,000 to 150,000 clones, with about 59% as singletons. The material was CD4+ T cells sorted from blood, obtained at week 4, from a patient treated with tofacitinib. These receptors were taken from a human donor with alopecia areata.

This clone was seen just once. The chain carries TRBV4-2 and TRBJ2-1; 7 bases are shared with TRBD2. The V and J ends lost 4 bases and 3 bases, in that order; junction bases with no gene match: 6. The CDR3 totals 15 residues. The germline CDR1 and CDR2 sequences are LGHNA and YNFKEQ. The CDR3 loop is CASSLGLDRYNEQFF. The CDR3 nucleotides are TGTGCCAGCAGCCTTGGACTAGACCGCTACAATGAGCAGTTCTTC.

The V gene is TRBV28, the J gene TRBJ1-4; TRBD1 aligns across 10 bases. CDR1 and CDR2 from the germline V gene are MDHEN and SYDVKM. With V trimmed by 4 bases and J by 6 bases, 5 bases remained unmatched. The CDR3 sequence is 15 residues long. The CDR3 region is CASSSSGTGDEKLFF. The CDR3 coding sequence is TGTGCCAGCAGTTCCTCCGGGACAGGGGATGAAAAACTGTTTTTT.

This sequence joins TRBV4-1 and TRBJ1-2; D is perhaps TRBD1 (5 bases). The germline V and J ends were trimmed by 3 bases and 0 bases, with 14 bases remaining between them. The CDR3 is 16 residues long. Germline CDR1 MGHRA, CDR2 YSYEKL. The CDR3 DNA follows: TGCGCCAGCAGCCATACTACCGGGACCTCTAACTATGGCTACACCTTC. Translation: CASSHTTGTSNYGYTF.

This clone was picked up a small number of times. V usage is TRBV5-6 and J usage is TRBJ1-1, with 10 positions matching TRBD1. Germline V gene lookup returns CDR1 SGHDT and CDR2 YYEEEE. The CDR3 consists of 16 residues. With V trimmed by 3 bases and J by 4 bases, 9 bases remained unmatched. This CDR3 is CASSSQGQGSGTEAFF. CDR3 coding DNA: TGTGCCAGCAGCTCGCAGGGACAGGGGAGTGGCACTGAAGCTTTCTTT.

This clone was seen only a few times. The chain carries TRBV9 and TRBJ1-2, with 9 bases matching TRBD1. Trimming took 0 bases from V and 8 from J; bases not matched to a gene: 11. CDR3 length: 16 amino acids. Per the germline V gene, CDR1 is SGDLS and CDR2 is YYNGEE. The CDR3 reads CASSVGPGQGRPGYTF. In DNA, the CDR3 is TGTGCCAGCAGCGTAGGTCCGGGACAGGGCCGACCGGGCTACACCTTC.

The chain carries TRBV4-3 and TRBJ2-7; D gene ambiguous. The germline CDR1 and CDR2 sequences are LGHNA and YSLEER. The CDR3 has 15 residues. V was shortened by 0 bases and J by 1 base, with 10 bases between the two germline ends. The CDR3 DNA reads TGCGCCAGCAGCCAAGAAGCCCGGGTATCCTACGAGCAGTACTTC. It specifies CASSQEARVSYEQYF.

In its sample, this clone was seen a few times. The sample carries other DNA sequences with the same CDR3. CDR3 loop: CASSWDGNTEAFF. The CDR3 DNA sequence: TGTGCCAGCAGCTGGGACGGTAACACTGAAGCTTTCTTT. J is TRBJ1-1 and V is TRBV6-4, with D perhaps matching TRBD1 (5 bases). V gave up 6 bases and J gave up 2 bases, with 10 bases separating them. There are 13 residues in the CDR3. Germline V gene sequence: CDR1 MRHNA, CDR2 SNTAGT.

The rearrangement uses TRBV7-2 and TRBJ1-5; D possibly corresponds to TRBD1 (6 bases). The CDR3 is 16 amino acids. CDR1 and CDR2 from the germline V gene are SGHTA and FQGNSA. V lost 4 bases to trimming and J lost 1 base, with 14 bases between them. The CDR3 DNA reads as TGTGCCAGCAGCTGGCGGGGGGGCCGGAGCAATCAGCCCCAGCATTTT. It translates to CASSWRGGRSNQPQHF.

The gene calls are TRBV10-3 and TRBJ2-7, with a possible D match to TRBD1 (6 bases). The CDR3 consists of 12 residues. Trimming took off 5 bases at V and 5 bases at J, with 10 bases between the two ends. From germline, CDR1 is ENHRY and CDR2 SYGVKD. CDR3 protein: CAISPTGNEQYF. In DNA, the CDR3 is TGTGCCATCAGTCCAACAGGGAACGAGCAGTACTTC.

The rearrangement uses TRBV2 and TRBJ1-5, with D uncertain. Trimming stripped 8 bases from V and 1 base from J, with 9 bases between. CDR3 size: 13 residues. Germline CDR1 is SNHLY and CDR2 is FYNNEI. This CDR3 is CASGSGSNQPQHF. The CDR3 coding sequence is TGTGCCAGCGGTTCCGGCAGCAATCAGCCCCAGCATTTT.

The chain recombines TRBV29-1 with TRBJ2-3, with D possibly matching TRBD1 (6 bases). Germline CDR1 SQVTM, CDR2 ANQGSEA. The CDR3 is 14 residues long. V lost 3 bases, J lost 3 bases, and 13 bases lay in between. The CDR3 region is CSVDPTRGTDTQYF. In nucleotides, the CDR3 is TGCAGCGTTGACCCGACGAGGGGGACAGATACGCAGTATTTT.

The chain links TRBV7-2 to TRBJ1-2, with 8 bases lining up with TRBD1. J was trimmed by 0 bases and V by 5 bases; bases with no gene match: 2. CDR1 is SGHTA and CDR2 is FQGNSA in the germline V gene. The length of the CDR3 is 14 residues. This CDR3 is CASSPDRANYGYTF. The CDR3 DNA sequence: TGTGCCAGCAGCCCGGACAGGGCTAACTATGGCTACACCTTC.

The V gene is TRBV30, the J gene TRBJ2-7; D is possibly TRBD2 (6 bases). Per the germline V gene, CDR1 is GTSNPN and CDR2 is SVGIG (reference sequence). The V and J ends lost 0 bases and 5 bases respectively, with 17 bases between them. CDR3 size: 15 residues. Here the CDR3 DNA reads TGTGCCTGGAGTGTAGGGGCGCGGGATTGGGACGAGCAGTACTTC. It translates to CAWSVGARDWDEQYF.

The CDR3 DNA sequence: TGCGCCAGCAGCCAAGGCGCGACTAGGGACGTGTACGAGCAGTACTTC. This codes for CASSQGATRDVYEQYF. The chain is built from TRBV4-3 and TRBJ2-7; possible D gene TRBD2, 6 bases. This CDR3 spans 16 amino acids. V lost 1 base, J lost 4 bases, and 17 bases lay in between. Germline CDR1 reads LGHNA; CDR2 reads YSLEER.

This rearrangement joins TRBV11-2 to TRBJ2-5; 7 bases fit TRBD1. The CDR3 spans 14 residues. J gave up 4 bases and V 0 bases, and 2 bases lay outside the gene matches. Germline lookup yields CDR1 SGHAT and CDR2 FQNNGV. CDR3 nucleotides: TGTGCCAGCAGCTTAGATACAGGGGTAGAGACCCAGTACTTC. Translated, it gives CASSLDTGVETQYF. Full variable domain (outside the CDR3, taken from reference TRBV11-2 and TRBJ2-5): EAGVAQSPRYKIIEKRQSVAFWCNPISGHATLYWYQQILGQGPKLLIQFQNNGVVDDSQLPKDRFSAERLKGVDSTLKIQPAKLEDSAVYLCASSLDTGVETQYFGPGTRLLVL.

This clone occurred a few times. The gene calls are TRBV29-1 and TRBJ2-1; D is unclear. The V and J ends lost 6 bases and 9 bases respectively, with 12 bases between them. Per germline, CDR1 SQVTM and CDR2 ANQGSEA. The length of the CDR3 is 11 residues. CDR3 sequence (DNA): TGCAGCGTAGAGAGATTTCCTGAGCAGTTCTTC. It is translated as CSVERFPEQFF.

This clone has just a few counts. The chain combines TRBV4-3 with TRBJ2-3, with 7 bases fitting TRBD1. With 5 bases clipped from V and 0 bases from J, the junction kept 5 bases outside the gene matches. Germline V CDR1 and CDR2: LGHNA, YSLEER. The CDR3 is made up of 15 amino acids. In DNA, the CDR3 is TGCGCCAGCAGCTACCGGGACAGCAGCACAGATACGCAGTATTTT. Translated: CASSYRDSSTDTQYF.

As DNA, the CDR3 is TGCGCCAGCAAGCACCAGGGACTAGCGGGCACAGATACGCAGTATTTT. As protein: CASKHQGLAGTDTQYF. This sequence joins TRBV5-1 and TRBJ2-3, with 11 positions matching TRBD2. This CDR3 region has 16 residues. Germline loops: CDR1 SGHRS, CDR2 YFSETQ. Losses at the gene ends were 6 bases for V and 1 base for J; bases not matched to a gene: 7.

About this clone itself: Other DNA sequences in the sample encode the same CDR3. The rearrangement links TRBV30 to TRBJ2-1; D is unclear. The CDR3 totals 12 residues. CDR1 is GTSNPN and CDR2 is SVGIG in the germline V gene (reference sequence). Trimming cost V 1 base and J 4 bases, with 5 bases left between them. The CDR3 region is CAWSGLYNEQFF. The CDR3 bases are TGTGCCTGGAGTGGACTGTACAATGAGCAGTTCTTC.

This chain joins TRBV15 and TRBJ1-3, with D unclear. Germline CDR1 and CDR2: LNHNV and YYDKDF (reference sequence). Trimming stripped 2 bases from V and 10 bases from J, with 9 bases between. This CDR3 region has 12 residues. CDR3 protein: CATSRNEQTIYF. In DNA form, the CDR3 reads TGTGCCACCAGCAGAAATGAACAGACCATATATTTT.

This chain uses TRBV6-6 with TRBJ2-5; 9 nucleotides align to TRBD2. V lost 2 bases to trimming and J lost 5 bases; unmatched junction nucleotides: 3. Germline values: CDR1 MNHNY, CDR2 SVGAGI (reference sequence). This CDR3 is 14 amino acids long. The CDR3 reads CASSYGLARETQYF. The CDR3 bases are TGTGCCAGCAGTTACGGACTAGCGAGGGAGACCCAGTACTTC.

This clone has more than one count but fewer than ten. This chain joins TRBV19 and TRBJ1-1; the D gene is possibly TRBD1 (6 bases). The length of the CDR3 is 14 residues. From germline, CDR1 is LNHDA and CDR2 SQIVND (reference sequence). The V and J ends lost 5 bases and 5 bases respectively, with 15 bases between them. DNA of the CDR3: TGTGCCAGTAGTCCGCAGGGGAAATCGACTGAAGCTTTCTTT. Translation gives CASSPQGKSTEAFF.

This chain connects TRBV29-1 to TRBJ2-7; D unclear. The CDR3 loop spans 12 amino acids. The V end was cut by 4 bases, the J end by 0 bases, with 7 bases between. The germline gives CDR1 SQVTM, CDR2 ANQGSEA. CDR3 in DNA: TGCAGCGTTGGTCAAACCTCCTACGAGCAGTACTTC. It encodes CSVGQTSYEQYF.